This TCR beta chain appears in the sequencing data of a study of cytomegalovirus exposure and HLA in healthy donors. On the study more broadly: An analysis done earlier identified around 100 million unique TCR beta sequences from about 179 million T cells. Study-level results: For TCR beta chains, V- and J-gene trimming was later linked to a missense DCLRE1C variant. In a later analysis, HLA-C alleles had the fewest associated TCRs, DRB1 alleles the most. Rarity characterized most TCR sequences, yet some public TCRs appeared in many donors.

Regarding this clone: Its antigen is currently unknown.

Germline CDR1 and CDR2: SGHVS and FNYEAQ. The CDR3 runs to 13 residues. Trimming pared 6 bases from V and 3 bases from J, leaving 12 bases between. Primers included in the PCR were 60 Vbeta and 13 Jbeta primers. TCRdb's copy holds only in-frame clones and misses some; the assay was immunoSEQ multiplex PCR. Here the sample spans about 140,000 clones, approximately 72% being singletons. V usage is TRBV7-6 and J usage is TRBJ2-7; tentative D call: TRBD2 (5 bases). This clonotype was sampled from a woman aged 55-70 years in good health and CMV-seronegative. The specimen was PBMCs. The CDR3 spells CASSYSEGYEQYF. In DNA, the CDR3 is TGTGCCAGCAGTTATAGCGAGGGCTACGAGCAGTACTTC.